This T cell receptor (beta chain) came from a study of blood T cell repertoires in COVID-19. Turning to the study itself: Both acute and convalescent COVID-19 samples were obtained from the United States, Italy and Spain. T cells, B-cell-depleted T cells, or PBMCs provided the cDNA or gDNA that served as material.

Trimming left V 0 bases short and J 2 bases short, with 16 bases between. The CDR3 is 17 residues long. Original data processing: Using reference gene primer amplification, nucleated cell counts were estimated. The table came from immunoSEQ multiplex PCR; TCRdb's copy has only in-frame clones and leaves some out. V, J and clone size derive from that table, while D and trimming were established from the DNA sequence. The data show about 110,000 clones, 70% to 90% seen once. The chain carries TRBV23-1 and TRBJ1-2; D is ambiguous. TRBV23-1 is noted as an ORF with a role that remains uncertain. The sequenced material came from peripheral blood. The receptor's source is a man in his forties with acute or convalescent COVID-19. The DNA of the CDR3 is TGCGCCAGCAGTCAATCAAGCTTACCGGTCCAAAACTATGGCTACACCTTC. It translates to CASSQSSLPVQNYGYTF.